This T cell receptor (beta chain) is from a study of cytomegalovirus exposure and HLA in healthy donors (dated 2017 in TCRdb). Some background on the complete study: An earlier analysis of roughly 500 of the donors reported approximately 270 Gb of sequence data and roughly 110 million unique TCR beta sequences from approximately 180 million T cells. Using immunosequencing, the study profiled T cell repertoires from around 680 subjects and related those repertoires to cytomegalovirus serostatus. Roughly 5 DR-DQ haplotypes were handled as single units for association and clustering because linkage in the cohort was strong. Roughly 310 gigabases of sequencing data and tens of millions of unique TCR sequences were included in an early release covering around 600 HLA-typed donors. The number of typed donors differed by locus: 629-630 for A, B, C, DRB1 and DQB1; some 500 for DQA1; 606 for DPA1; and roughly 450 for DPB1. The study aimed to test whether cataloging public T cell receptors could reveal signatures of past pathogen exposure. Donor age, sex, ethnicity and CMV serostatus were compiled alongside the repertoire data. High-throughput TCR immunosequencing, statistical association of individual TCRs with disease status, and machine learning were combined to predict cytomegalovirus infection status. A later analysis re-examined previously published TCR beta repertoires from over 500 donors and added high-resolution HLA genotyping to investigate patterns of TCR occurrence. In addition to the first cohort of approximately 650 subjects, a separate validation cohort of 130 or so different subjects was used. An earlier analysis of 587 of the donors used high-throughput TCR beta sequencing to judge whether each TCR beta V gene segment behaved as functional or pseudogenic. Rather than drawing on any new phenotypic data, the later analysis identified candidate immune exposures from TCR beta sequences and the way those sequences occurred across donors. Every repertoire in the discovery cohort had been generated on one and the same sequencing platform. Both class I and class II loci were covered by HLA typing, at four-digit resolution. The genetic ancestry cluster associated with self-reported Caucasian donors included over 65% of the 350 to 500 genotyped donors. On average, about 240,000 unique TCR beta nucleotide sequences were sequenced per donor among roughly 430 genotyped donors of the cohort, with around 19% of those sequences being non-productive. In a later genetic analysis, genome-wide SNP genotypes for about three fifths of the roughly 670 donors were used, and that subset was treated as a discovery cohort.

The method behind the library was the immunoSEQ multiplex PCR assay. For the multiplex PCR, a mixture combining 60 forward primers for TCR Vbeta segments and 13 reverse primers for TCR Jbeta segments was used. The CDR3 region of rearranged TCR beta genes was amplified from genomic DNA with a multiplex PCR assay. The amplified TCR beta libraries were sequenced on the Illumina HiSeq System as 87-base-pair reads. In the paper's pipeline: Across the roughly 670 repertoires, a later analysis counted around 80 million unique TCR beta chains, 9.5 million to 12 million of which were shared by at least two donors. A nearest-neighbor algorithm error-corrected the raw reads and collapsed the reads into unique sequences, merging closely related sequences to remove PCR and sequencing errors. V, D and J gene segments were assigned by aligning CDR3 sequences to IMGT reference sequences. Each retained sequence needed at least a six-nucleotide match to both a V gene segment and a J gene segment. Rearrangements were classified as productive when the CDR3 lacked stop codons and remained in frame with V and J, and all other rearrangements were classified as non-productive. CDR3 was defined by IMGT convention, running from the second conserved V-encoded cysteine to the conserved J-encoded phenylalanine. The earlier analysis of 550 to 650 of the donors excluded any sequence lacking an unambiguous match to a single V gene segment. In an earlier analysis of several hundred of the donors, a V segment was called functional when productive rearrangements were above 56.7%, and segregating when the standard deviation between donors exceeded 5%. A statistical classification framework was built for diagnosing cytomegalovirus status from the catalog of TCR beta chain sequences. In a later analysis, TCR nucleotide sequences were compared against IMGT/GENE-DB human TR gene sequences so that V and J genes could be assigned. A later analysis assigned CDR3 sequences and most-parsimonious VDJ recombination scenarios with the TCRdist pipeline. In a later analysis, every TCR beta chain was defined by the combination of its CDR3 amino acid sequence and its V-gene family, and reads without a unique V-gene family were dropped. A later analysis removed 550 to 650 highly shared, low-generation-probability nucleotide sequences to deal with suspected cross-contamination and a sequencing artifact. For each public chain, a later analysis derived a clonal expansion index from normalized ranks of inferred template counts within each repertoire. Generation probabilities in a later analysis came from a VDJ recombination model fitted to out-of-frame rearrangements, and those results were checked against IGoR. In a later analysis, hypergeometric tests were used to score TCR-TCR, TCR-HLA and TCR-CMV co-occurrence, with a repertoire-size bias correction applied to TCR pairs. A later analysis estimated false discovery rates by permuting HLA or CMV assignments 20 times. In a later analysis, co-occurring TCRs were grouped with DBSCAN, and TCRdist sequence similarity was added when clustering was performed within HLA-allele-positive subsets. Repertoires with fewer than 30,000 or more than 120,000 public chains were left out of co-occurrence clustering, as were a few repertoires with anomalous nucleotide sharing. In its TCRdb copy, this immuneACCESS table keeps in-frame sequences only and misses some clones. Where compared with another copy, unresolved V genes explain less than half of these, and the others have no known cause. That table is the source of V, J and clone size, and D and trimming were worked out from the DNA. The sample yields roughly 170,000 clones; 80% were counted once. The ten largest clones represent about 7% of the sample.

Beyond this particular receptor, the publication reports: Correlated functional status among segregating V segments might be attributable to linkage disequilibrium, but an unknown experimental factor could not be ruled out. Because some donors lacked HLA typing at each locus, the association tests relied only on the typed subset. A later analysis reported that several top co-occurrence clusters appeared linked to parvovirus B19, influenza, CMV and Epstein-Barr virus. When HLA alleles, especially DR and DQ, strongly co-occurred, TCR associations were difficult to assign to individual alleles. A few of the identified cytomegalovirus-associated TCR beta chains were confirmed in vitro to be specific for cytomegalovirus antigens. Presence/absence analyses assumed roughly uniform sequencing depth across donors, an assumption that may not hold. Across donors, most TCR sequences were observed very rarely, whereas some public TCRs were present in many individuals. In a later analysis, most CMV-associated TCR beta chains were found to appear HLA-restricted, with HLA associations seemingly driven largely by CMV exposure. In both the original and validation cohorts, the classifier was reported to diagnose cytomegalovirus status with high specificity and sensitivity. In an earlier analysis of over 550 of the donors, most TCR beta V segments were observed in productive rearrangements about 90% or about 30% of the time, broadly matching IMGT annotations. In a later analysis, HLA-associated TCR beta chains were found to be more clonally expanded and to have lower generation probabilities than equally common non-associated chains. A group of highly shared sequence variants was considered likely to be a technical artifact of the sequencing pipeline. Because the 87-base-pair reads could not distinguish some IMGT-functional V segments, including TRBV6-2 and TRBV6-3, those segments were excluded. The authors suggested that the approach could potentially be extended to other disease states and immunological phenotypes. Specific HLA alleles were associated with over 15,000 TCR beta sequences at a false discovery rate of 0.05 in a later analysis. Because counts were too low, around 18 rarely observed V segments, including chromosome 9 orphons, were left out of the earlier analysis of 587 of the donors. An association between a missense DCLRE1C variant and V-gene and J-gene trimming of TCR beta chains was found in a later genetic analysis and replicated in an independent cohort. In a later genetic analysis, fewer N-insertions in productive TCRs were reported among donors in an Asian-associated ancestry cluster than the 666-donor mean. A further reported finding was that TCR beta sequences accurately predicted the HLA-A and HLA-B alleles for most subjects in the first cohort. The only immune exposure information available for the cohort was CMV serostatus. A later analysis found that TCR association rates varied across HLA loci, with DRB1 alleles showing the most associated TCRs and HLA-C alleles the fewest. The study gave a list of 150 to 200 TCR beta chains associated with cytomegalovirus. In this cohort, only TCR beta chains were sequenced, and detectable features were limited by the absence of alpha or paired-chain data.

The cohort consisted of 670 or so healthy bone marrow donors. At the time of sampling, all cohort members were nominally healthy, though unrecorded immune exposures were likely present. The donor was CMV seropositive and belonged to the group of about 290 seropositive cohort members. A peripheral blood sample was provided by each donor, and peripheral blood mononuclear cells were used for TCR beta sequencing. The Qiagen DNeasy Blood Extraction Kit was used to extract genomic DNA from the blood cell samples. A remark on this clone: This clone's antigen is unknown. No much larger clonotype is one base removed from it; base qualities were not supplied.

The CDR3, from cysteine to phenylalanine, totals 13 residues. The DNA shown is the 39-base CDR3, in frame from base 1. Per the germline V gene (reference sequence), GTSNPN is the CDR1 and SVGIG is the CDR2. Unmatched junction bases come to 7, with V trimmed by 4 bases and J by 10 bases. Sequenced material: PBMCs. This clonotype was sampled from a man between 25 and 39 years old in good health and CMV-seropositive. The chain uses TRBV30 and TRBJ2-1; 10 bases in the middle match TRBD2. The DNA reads TGTGCCTGGAAAAGCGGGAGGGCGGGGGAGCAGTTCTTC. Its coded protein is CAWKSGRAGEQFF.